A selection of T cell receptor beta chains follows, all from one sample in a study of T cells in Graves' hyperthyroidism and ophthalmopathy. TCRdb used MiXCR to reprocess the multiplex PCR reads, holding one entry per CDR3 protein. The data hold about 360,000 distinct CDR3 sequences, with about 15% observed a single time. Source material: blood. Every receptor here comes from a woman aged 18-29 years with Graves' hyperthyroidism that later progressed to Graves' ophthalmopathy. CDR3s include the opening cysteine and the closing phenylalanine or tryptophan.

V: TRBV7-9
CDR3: CASSLSGTSGTGEQYF

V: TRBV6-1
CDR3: CASSEETGGAYEQYF

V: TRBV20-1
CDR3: CSARDGGRIYEQYF

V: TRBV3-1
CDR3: CASSQGASGYQETQYF

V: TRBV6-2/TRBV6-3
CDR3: CASSYPGQGIQETQYF

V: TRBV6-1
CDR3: CASSERPLANAYNEQFF

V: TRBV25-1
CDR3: CASSGFGDRVLYQETQYF

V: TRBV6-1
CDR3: CASSGLITDQPQHF

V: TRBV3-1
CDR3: CASSPFENIQYF

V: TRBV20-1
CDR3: CSGSGGRAYEQYF

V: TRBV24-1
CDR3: CATSDVAGRTNEQFF

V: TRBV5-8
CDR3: CASSLASGGTDTQYF

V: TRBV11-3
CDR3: CASSEPRPPNTEQFF

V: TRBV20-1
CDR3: CSAKGGRSPYEQYF

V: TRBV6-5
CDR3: CASSYDGQSNEQFF

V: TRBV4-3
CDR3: CASSQMTGPGNTIYF

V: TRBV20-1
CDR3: CSVPGRDTDTQYF

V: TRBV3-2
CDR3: CASSQDSGRGNEQFF

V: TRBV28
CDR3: CASSLRNEQYF

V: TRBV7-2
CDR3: CASSPNPSPSYEQYF

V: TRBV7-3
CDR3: CASSLIPLAIGEQFF

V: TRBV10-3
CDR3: CAITGTGYEQYF

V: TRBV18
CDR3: CASSPEGAFTEAFF

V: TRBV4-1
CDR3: CASSHPQGTHYGYTF

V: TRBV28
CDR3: CASSSQGTALSYEQYF

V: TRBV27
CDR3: CASSPYTIMTRLNTGELFF

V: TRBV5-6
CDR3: CASSLTSVPYEQYF

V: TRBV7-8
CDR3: CASSLGAETQYF

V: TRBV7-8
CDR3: CASSFSLDRTDTQYF

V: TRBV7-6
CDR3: CASSLAGTGGTDTQYF

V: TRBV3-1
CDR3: CASSGQGVDTGELFF

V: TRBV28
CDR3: CASSSAGARGGGNTIYF

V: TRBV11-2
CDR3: CASSLDLVPGLAGPTDTQYF

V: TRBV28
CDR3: CASSFRREVAPFPSTDTQYF

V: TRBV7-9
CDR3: CASSLALGSRLSAQHF

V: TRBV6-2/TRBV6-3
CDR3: CASSYSEGSWSEQYF

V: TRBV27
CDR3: CASRAGNEQYF